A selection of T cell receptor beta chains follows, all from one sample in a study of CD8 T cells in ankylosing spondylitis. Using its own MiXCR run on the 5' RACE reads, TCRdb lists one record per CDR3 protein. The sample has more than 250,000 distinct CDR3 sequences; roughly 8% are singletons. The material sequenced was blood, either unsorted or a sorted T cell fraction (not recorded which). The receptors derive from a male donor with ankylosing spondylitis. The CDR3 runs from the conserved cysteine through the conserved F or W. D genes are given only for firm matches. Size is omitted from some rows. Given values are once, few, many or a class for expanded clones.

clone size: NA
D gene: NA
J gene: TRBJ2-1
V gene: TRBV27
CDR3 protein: CASSRQGFYNEQFF
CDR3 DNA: TGTGCCAGCAGCCGGCAGGGGTTTTACAATGAGCAGTTCTTC

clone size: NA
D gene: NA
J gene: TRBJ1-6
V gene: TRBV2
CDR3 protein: CASSSQGSPLHF
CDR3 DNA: TGTGCCAGCAGTTCACAAGGATCACCCCTCCACTTT

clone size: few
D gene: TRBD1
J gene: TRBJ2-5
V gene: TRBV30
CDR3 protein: CAWNPGQVETQYF
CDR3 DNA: TGTGCCTGGAACCCCGGACAGGTCGAGACCCAGTACTTC

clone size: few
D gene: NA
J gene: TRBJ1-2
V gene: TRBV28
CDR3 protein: CASKTRLRGYGYTF
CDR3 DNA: TGTGCCAGCAAGACCCGGTTACGCGGCTATGGCTACACCTTC

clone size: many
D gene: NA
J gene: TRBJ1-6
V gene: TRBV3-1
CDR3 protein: CASSQVPARTSPLHF
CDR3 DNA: TGTGCCAGCAGCCAAGTTCCGGCACGGACTTCACCCCTCCACTTT

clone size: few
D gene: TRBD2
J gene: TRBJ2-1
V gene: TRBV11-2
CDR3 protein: CASSRTRLAGGAEQFF
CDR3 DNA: TGTGCCAGCAGCCGTACTCGACTAGCGGGAGGGGCTGAGCAGTTCTTC

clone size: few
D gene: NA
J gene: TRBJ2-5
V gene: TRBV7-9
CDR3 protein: CASSFGLQGSQETQYF
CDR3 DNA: TGTGCCAGCAGCTTCGGGCTCCAAGGATCCCAAGAGACCCAGTACTTC

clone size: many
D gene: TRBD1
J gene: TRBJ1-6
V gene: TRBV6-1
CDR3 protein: CASRTTGTGNSPLHF
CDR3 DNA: TGTGCCAGCAGAACGACCGGGACAGGAAATTCACCCCTCCACTTT

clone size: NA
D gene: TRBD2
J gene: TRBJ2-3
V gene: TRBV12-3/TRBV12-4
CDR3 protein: CASSLKGLAGEKDTQYF
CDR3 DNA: TGTGCCAGCAGTTTAAAAGGACTAGCGGGAGAGAAAGATACGCAGTATTTT

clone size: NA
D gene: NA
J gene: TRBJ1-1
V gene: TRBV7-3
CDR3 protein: CASSLPGARRTEAFF
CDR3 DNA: TGTGCCAGCAGCCTCCCCGGGGCCAGGAGGACTGAAGCTTTCTTT

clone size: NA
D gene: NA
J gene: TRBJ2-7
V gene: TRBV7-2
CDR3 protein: CASSPRGGAGPYEQYF
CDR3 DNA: TGTGCCAGCAGCCCCCGAGGGGGGGCGGGCCCCTACGAGCAGTACTTC

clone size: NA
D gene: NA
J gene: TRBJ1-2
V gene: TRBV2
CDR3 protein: CASSTRAYGYTF
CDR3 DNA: TGTGCCAGCTCTACGAGGGCCTATGGCTACACCTTC

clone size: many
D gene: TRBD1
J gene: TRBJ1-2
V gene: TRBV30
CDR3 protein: CAWNRDSYGYTF
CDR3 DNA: TGTGCCTGGAACCGGGACAGCTATGGCTACACCTTC

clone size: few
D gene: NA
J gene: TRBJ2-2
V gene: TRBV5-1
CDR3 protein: CASSLRDTTTGELFF
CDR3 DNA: TGCGCCAGCAGCCTCCGGGACACCACCACCGGGGAGCTGTTTTTT

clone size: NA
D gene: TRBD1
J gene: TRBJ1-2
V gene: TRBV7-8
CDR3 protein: CASSLGLGQGAGGYGYTF
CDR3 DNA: TGTGCCAGCAGCTTAGGCCTGGGACAGGGGGCTGGGGGCTATGGCTACACCTTC

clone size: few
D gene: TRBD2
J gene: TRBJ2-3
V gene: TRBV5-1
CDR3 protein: CASSLGLAGSDTQYF
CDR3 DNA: TGCGCCAGCAGCTTAGGACTAGCGGGATCAGATACGCAGTATTTT

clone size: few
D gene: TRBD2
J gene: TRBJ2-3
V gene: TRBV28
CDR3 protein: CASSFNSGRGTDTQYF
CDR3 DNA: TGTGCCAGCAGTTTCAACAGCGGGAGAGGGACAGATACGCAGTATTTT

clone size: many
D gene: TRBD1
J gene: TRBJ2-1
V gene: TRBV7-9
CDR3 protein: CASSQQTGSEQFF
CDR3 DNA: TGTGCCAGCAGCCAACAGACAGGGAGTGAGCAGTTCTTC

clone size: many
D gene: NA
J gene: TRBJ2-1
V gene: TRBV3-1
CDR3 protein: CASSPEGLDNEQFF
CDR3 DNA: TGTGCCAGCAGCCCGGAGGGCCTCGACAATGAGCAGTTCTTC

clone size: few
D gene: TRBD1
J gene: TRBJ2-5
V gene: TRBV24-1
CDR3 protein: CATSEQGIWETQYF
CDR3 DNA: TGTGCCACCAGTGAACAGGGGATTTGGGAGACCCAGTACTTC

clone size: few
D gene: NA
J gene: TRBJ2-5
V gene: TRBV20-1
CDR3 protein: CSAPPGHPEETQYF
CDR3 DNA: TGCAGTGCCCCCCCGGGGCATCCGGAGGAGACCCAGTACTTC

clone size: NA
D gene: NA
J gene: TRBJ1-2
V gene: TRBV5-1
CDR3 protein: CASSFEPNYGYTF
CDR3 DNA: TGCGCCAGCAGCTTTGAGCCTAACTATGGCTACACCTTC

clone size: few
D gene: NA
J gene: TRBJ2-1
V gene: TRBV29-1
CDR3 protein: CSAAVNNEQFF
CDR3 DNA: TGCAGCGCTGCCGTAAACAATGAGCAGTTCTTC

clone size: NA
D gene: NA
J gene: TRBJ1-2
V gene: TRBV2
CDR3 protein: CASSVSGYGYTF
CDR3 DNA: TGTGCCAGCAGTGTAAGCGGCTATGGCTACACCTTC

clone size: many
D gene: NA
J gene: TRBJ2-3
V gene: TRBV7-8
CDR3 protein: CASSLGVVATDTQYF
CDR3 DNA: TGTGCCAGCAGCTTAGGCGTAGTTGCGACAGATACGCAGTATTTT

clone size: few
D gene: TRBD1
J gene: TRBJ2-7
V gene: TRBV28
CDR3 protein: CASSLSVSGTGSYEQYF
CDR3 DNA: TGTGCCAGCAGTTTATCGGTCTCCGGGACAGGGTCCTACGAGCAGTACTTC

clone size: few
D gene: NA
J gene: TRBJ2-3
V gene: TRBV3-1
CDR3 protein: CASSPRGLRVTQYF
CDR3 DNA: TGTGCCAGCAGCCCTCGGGGTTTAAGGGTTACGCAGTATTTT

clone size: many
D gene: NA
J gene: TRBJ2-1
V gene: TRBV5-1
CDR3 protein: CASRPNGTANGSHEQFF
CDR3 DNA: TGCGCCAGCCGCCCTAACGGGACCGCCAACGGTAGTCATGAGCAGTTCTTC

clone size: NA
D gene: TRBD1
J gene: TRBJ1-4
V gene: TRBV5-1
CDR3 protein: CASSLLTGSSATNEKLFF
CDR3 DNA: TGCGCCAGCAGCCTACTGACAGGGAGCTCTGCAACTAATGAAAAACTGTTTTTT

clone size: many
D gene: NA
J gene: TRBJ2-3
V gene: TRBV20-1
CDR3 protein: CSARGPYGTDTQYF
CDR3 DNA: TGCAGTGCTAGAGGGCCCTACGGGACAGATACGCAGTATTTT

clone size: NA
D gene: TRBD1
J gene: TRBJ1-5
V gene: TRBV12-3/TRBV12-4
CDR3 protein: CASSRTGGVGQPQHF
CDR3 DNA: TGTGCCAGCAGCCGGACAGGGGGGGTTGGGCAGCCCCAGCATTTT

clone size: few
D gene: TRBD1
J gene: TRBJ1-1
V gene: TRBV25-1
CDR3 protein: CASSGGQGAAEAFF
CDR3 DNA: TGTGCCAGCAGTGGGGGACAGGGGGCCGCTGAAGCTTTCTTT

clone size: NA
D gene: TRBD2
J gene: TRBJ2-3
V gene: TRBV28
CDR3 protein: CASRESGRARGGTDTQYF
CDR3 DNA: TGTGCCAGCAGGGAAAGCGGGAGGGCCCGAGGAGGCACAGATACGCAGTATTTT

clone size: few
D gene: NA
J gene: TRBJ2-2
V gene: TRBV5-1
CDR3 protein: CASSLGSGRAGELFF
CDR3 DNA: TGCGCCAGCAGCTTGGGGTCGGGACGAGCCGGGGAGCTGTTTTTT

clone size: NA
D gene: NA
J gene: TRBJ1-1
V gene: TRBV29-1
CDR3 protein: CSGGVTEAFF
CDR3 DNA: TGCAGCGGAGGAGTTACTGAAGCTTTCTTT

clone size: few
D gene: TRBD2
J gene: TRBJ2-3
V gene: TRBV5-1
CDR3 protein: CASGLLAALSTDTQYF
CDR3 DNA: TGCGCCAGCGGTTTACTAGCGGCGCTCAGCACAGATACGCAGTATTTT

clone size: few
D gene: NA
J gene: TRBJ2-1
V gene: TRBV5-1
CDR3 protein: CASSPGTPRSEQFF
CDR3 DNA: TGCGCCAGCAGCCCCGGGACCCCAAGGAGTGAGCAGTTCTTC

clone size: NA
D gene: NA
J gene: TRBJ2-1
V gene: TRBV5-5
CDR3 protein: CASSLGARDSYNEQFF
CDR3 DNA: TGTGCCAGCAGCCTCGGGGCCCGGGATTCCTACAATGAGCAGTTCTTC

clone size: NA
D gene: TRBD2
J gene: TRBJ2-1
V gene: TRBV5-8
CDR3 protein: CASSFLLAGVNEQFF
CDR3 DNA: TGTGCCAGCAGCTTCCTGCTAGCGGGAGTAAATGAGCAGTTCTTC

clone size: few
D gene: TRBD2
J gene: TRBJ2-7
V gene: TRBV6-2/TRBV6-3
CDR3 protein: CASSPLSLAGNAYEQYF
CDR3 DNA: TGTGCCAGCAGTCCACTTTCACTAGCGGGGAACGCCTACGAGCAGTACTTC

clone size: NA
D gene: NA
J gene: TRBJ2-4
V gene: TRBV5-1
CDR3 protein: CASSLEERLAKNIQYF
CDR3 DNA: TGCGCCAGCAGCTTGGAGGAGCGGCTAGCCAAAAACATTCAGTACTTC

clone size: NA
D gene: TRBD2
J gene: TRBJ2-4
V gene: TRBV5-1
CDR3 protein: CASSLQAGLAKNIQYF
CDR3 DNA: TGCGCCAGCAGCTTACAAGCGGGATTAGCCAAAAACATTCAGTACTTC

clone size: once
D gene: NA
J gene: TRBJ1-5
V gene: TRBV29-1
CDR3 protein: CSVEATGDSNQPQHF
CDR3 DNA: TGCAGCGTTGAGGCGACAGGTGATAGCAATCAGCCCCAGCATTTT

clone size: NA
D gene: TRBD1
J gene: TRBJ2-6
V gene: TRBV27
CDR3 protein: CASSLTGNRGSGANVLTF
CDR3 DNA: TGTGCCAGCAGTCTAACAGGGAACAGGGGGTCTGGGGCCAACGTCCTGACTTTC

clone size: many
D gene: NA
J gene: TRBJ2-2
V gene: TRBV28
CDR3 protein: CASTGVNTGELFF
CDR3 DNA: TGTGCCAGTACAGGAGTCAACACCGGGGAGCTGTTTTTT

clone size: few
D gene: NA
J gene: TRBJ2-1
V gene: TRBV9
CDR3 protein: CASSATQTPYEQFF
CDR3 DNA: TGTGCCAGCAGCGCGACCCAGACTCCCTACGAGCAGTTCTTC

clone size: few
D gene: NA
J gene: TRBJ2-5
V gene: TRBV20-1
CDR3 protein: CSARDPLSETQYF
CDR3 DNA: TGCAGTGCTAGAGATCCCCTAAGTGAGACCCAGTACTTC

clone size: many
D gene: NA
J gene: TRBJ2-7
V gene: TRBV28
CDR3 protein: CASSFTGGYEQYF
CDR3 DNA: TGTGCCAGCAGTTTTACGGGCGGCTACGAGCAGTACTTC

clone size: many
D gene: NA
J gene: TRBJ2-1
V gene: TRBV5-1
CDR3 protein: CASSTTLSYNEQFF
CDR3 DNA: TGCGCCAGCAGTACTACCCTATCCTACAATGAGCAGTTCTTC

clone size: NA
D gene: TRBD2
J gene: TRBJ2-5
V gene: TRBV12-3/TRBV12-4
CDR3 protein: CATSLAGVETQYF
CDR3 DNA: TGTGCCACCTCACTAGCGGGAGTGGAGACCCAGTACTTC

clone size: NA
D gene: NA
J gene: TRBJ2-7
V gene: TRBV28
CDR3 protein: CASSHGGTYEQYF
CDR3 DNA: TGTGCCAGCAGTCATGGGGGAACCTACGAGCAGTACTTC

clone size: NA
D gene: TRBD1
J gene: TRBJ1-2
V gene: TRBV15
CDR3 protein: CATRGDRDPAIYGYTF
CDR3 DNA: TGTGCCACCAGAGGGGACAGGGACCCAGCCATCTATGGCTACACCTTC

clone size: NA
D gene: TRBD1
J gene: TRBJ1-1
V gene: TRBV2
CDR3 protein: CASRRQGGTEAFF
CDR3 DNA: TGTGCCAGCAGACGACAGGGTGGGACTGAAGCTTTCTTT

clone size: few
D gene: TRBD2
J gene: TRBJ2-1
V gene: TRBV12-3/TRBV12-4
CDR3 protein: CASILTGLAGGYEQFF
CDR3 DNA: TGTGCCAGCATTCTGACGGGACTAGCGGGGGGGTATGAGCAGTTCTTC

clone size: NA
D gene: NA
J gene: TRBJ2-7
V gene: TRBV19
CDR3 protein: CASSIVPFTETFYEQYF
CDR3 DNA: TGTGCCAGTAGTATTGTCCCATTTACAGAAACTTTCTACGAGCAGTACTTC